This T cell receptor beta chain was identified in a study of T-cell memory formation after mild COVID-19. The overall study: Clusters of TCRs were largely donor specific.

On this clonotype: Its antigen is unidentified.

In TCRdb, the 5' RACE reads were re-called with MiXCR into one record per CDR3 protein. The sample contains some 130,000 distinct CDR3 sequences, roughly 15% of which appear only once. Broader study findings: Chiefly within CM and EM were the contracting CD4+ clones; CD8+ ones were within EMRA. Balance between CD4 and CD8 was seen in clones contracting day 15 to 85, and a CD4+ lean was seen in later expanders.

The source of this sequence is an adult woman who had mild COVID-19 (a few samples of this study predate the infection). Cell type and time point are not known. The sample consisted of PBMCs or a T cell subset sorted from them (not recorded which).

The CDR3 loop is CASSRTLRGALFF. In nucleotides, the CDR3 is TGTGCCAGCAGTCGGACCCTCCGAGGGGCACTGTTTTTT. J is TRBJ1-4 and V is TRBV12-3 or TRBV12-4, with a possible D match to TRBD1 (5 bases). CDR3 length: 13 amino acids. Trimming took 5 bases from V and 13 from J, leaving 17 bases between them.